One sample yielded the 17 T cell receptor beta chains listed below, sequenced in a study of blood T cell repertoires in COVID-19. Sequencing was performed with immunoSEQ multiplex PCR; in TCRdb, only in-frame clones are kept and a portion is missing. The sample has more than 150,000 clones; around 79% are singletons. Sequenced sample: peripheral blood. These receptors were taken from a woman aged 70-85 years with acute or convalescent COVID-19.

This chain uses TRBV7-2 with TRBJ1-4, with D perhaps TRBD1 (6 bases). CDR1 SGHTA and CDR2 FQGNSA come from the germline V gene. The length of the CDR3 is 14 residues. Trimming took 3 bases from V and 7 from J, leaving 12 bases between them. In DNA form, the CDR3 reads TGTGCCAGCAGCTTTAACAGGGATTTTGAAAAACTGTTTTTT. Its protein is CASSFNRDFEKLFF.

This clone was seen just once. The chain employs TRBV6-4 and TRBJ2-6; D is unclear. The CDR3 covers 16 residues. The germline gives CDR1 MRHNA, CDR2 SNTAGT. The germline V and J ends were trimmed by 1 base and 3 bases, with 10 bases remaining between them. CDR3 nucleotide sequence: TGTGCCAGCAGTGACTTTAGAGATAGTGGGGCCAACGTCCTGACTTTC. This gives the protein CASSDFRDSGANVLTF.

V usage is TRBV2 and J usage is TRBJ2-1; maybe TRBD2 (6 bases). CDR1 and CDR2 from the germline V gene are SNHLY and FYNNEI. The CDR3 runs to 15 residues. Trimming shortened V by 2 bases and J by 9 bases, and 17 bases separated the two germline ends. The CDR3 is CASSELGVRRGEQFF. CDR3 in DNA: TGTGCCAGCAGTGAATTAGGTGTCAGGCGGGGTGAGCAGTTCTTC. The whole variable domain, filled in from reference TRBV2 and TRBJ2-1, reads EPEVTQTPSHQVTQMGQEVILRCVPISNHLYFYWYRQILGQKVEFLVSFYNNEISEKSEIFDDQFSVERPDGSNFTLKIRSTKLEDSAMYFCASSELGVRRGEQFFGPGTRLTVL.

This sequence joins TRBV19 and TRBJ2-3, with TRBD1 matching over 9 bases. The junction had 10 bases not matched to a gene; V was cut back by 5 bases and J by 4 bases. The length of the CDR3 is 16 residues. Germline V gene lookup returns CDR1 LNHDA and CDR2 SQIVND (reference sequence). CDR3: CASSPLYRGRPDTQYF. Written as DNA, the CDR3 is TGTGCCAGTAGTCCCCTCTACAGGGGGCGCCCAGATACGCAGTATTTT.

This clone was seen more than once but under ten times. The V call is TRBV30, the J call TRBJ1-3; a weak D match, TRBD1 (5 bases). V lost 3 bases, J lost 2 bases, and 5 bases lay in between. The CDR3 sequence is 12 residues long. CDR1 is GTSNPN and CDR2 is SVGIG in the germline V gene (reference sequence). The CDR3 loop reads CAWRGPGNTIYF. CDR3 DNA sequence: TGTGCCTGGAGGGGGCCTGGAAACACCATATATTTT.

The V and J genes are TRBV30 and TRBJ2-1; weak D call: TRBD2 (6 bases). The germline V and J ends were trimmed by 0 bases and 7 bases, with 16 bases remaining between them. The CDR3 is made up of 15 amino acids. The V gene's germline CDR1 is GTSNPN and CDR2 SVGIG (reference sequence). CDR3 loop: CAWSVRTPGGNEQFF. The CDR3 bases are TGTGCCTGGAGTGTGAGAACCCCCGGAGGGAATGAGCAGTTCTTC.

The chain combines TRBV5-1 with TRBJ2-2, with D possibly being TRBD2 (6 bases). Germline CDR1 is SGHRS and CDR2 is YFSETQ. Trimming took off 4 bases at V and 6 bases at J, with 19 bases between the two ends. The CDR3 is made up of 16 amino acids. CDR3 loop: CASSLGGGFESGELFF. CDR3 DNA sequence: TGCGCCAGCAGCCTAGGTGGGGGGTTCGAATCCGGGGAGCTGTTTTTT.

The rearrangement uses TRBV27 and TRBJ2-1, with a weak D call TRBD2 (6 bases). Germline V gives CDR1 MNHEY, CDR2 SMNVEV (reference sequence). V lost 0 bases to trimming and J lost 10 bases, with 16 bases between them. The CDR3 loop spans 15 amino acids. This CDR3 reads CASSLSSTSYEEQFF. CDR3 nucleotide sequence: TGTGCCAGCAGTTTATCCTCTACTAGCTACGAGGAGCAGTTCTTC.

The chain combines TRBV7-3 with TRBJ2-1, with TRBD2 matching over 8 bases. The CDR3 runs 16 residues. V lost 5 bases, J lost 8 bases, and 14 bases stayed unmatched. Per germline, CDR1 SGHTA and CDR2 FQGTGA. CDR3 sequence: CASSPQGAGVIDEQFF. The CDR3 DNA is TGTGCCAGCAGCCCCCAGGGAGCGGGAGTTATCGATGAGCAGTTCTTC. The entire variable domain, with the rest obtained from reference TRBV7-3 and TRBJ2-1, is as follows: GAGVSQTPSNKVTEKGKYVELRCDPISGHTALYWYRQSLGQGPEFLIYFQGTGAADDSGLPNDRFFAVRPEGSVSTLKIQRTERGDSAVYLCASSPQGAGVIDEQFFGPGTRLTVL.

The chain joins TRBV24-1 to TRBJ1-2, with TRBD1 as a possible D gene (6 bases). The V gene's germline CDR1 is KGHDR and CDR2 SFDVKD. V was shortened by 4 bases and J by 8 bases, with 13 bases between the two germline ends. The CDR3 has 13 residues. The CDR3 sequence is CATSDPQGRGYTF. The CDR3 DNA follows: TGTGCCACCAGTGACCCACAGGGTCGCGGCTACACCTTC.

The CDR3 DNA is TGTGCCAGCAGCCAAGACCCAAGCGGGAGCGCGACCGGGGAGCTGTTTTTT. Protein product: CASSQDPSGSATGELFF. The chain links TRBV3-1 (or the pseudogene TRBV3-2) to TRBJ2-2, with 8 nucleotides matching TRBD2. The CDR3 totals 17 residues. After removal of 0 bases from V and 5 bases from J, the junction contained 8 bases not matched to a gene. Germline loops: CDR1 LGHDT, CDR2 YNNKEL (reference sequence).

The gene calls are TRBV7-9 and TRBJ1-2, with D possibly matching TRBD1 (6 bases). Deletions cut 8 bases from V and 4 bases from J, with 17 bases between. CDR1 and CDR2 (germline): SEHNR, FQNEAQ (reference sequence). The CDR3 consists of 14 residues. The CDR3 here is CASRDNMTSYGYTF. CDR3 bases: TGTGCCAGCCGGGACAACATGACGTCCTATGGCTACACCTTC.

V usage is TRBV10-2 and J usage is TRBJ2-1; 7 positions agree with TRBD2. CDR1 WSHSY and CDR2 SAAADI come from the germline V gene. V shed 4 bases and J 9 bases; nucleotides not matched to a gene: 9. CDR3 length equals 14 residues. CDR3 in DNA: TGCGCCAGCAGTGCGGGGAGGGCGGGCGGTGAGCAGTTCTTC. The encoded protein is CASSAGRAGGEQFF.

The chain combines TRBV5-4 with TRBJ1-2; 8 bases fit TRBD1. V lost 4 bases, J lost 4 bases, and 15 bases stayed unmatched. The CDR3 runs to 17 residues. From germline, CDR1 is SGHNT and CDR2 YYREEE (reference sequence). Here the CDR3 DNA reads TGTGCCAGCAGCCCAGCACGAGGGACAGGACGTCCCTATGGCTACACCTTC. Encoded protein: CASSPARGTGRPYGYTF.

This clone was seen only once. CDR3 nucleotides: TGTGCCAGCAGCCAAATCATCGGCCTACAGGATTACAATGAGCAGTTCTTC. Translation: CASSQIIGLQDYNEQFF. This chain connects TRBV4-2 to TRBJ2-1; perhaps TRBD1 as D (5 bases). V lost 2 bases and J lost 4, with 18 bases in between. This CDR3 has 17 residues. Germline CDR1 and CDR2: LGHNA and YNFKEQ.

The J gene is TRBJ2-2, the V gene TRBV4-1; the D gene is possibly TRBD2 (5 bases). V dropped 2 bases and J dropped 3 bases, with 16 bases sitting between them. The CDR3 totals 17 residues. Germline loops: CDR1 MGHRA, CDR2 YSYEKL. The CDR3 spells CASSQRTGSAYTGELFF. The CDR3 DNA is TGCGCCAGCAGCCAAAGAACTGGTAGCGCCTACACCGGGGAGCTGTTTTTT.

The rearrangement joins TRBV20-1 to TRBJ1-1, with TRBD1 matching over 9 bases. The CDR3 has 14 residues. V gave up 3 bases and J gave up 5 bases; unmatched junction bases: 7. The germline gives CDR1 DFQATT, CDR2 SNEGSKA (reference sequence). The CDR3 loop reads CSASTGGGGTEAFF. The DNA of the CDR3 is TGCAGTGCTAGTACAGGGGGCGGAGGGACTGAAGCTTTCTTT.